These T cell receptor beta chains were read from a single sample in a study of T cell clonotyping in hematopoietic cell transplantation. Produced via immunoSEQ multiplex PCR; TCRdb's table is partial and in-frame only. Among 29,000 or so clones listed, approximately 90% were seen once. The sample in question was PBMCs, obtained 100 days after allogeneic stem cell transplant. Receptors originate from a female patient in her fifties who had an allogeneic stem cell transplant from a related donor, so the T cells may come from the graft donor. Some clones in this sample may be carry-over from other donors' samples. Each CDR3 is given with its conserved first and last residue. A D gene is named only where the DNA matches it firmly. Size is omitted from some rows. Given values are once, few, many or a class for expanded clones.

TRBJ2-7 . TRBV6-5 TRBD2 TGTGCCAGCAGTTCCCTCGGGGAGGGAGGGTACGAGCAGTACTTC CASSSLGEGGYEQYF
TRBJ2-7 . TRBV5-6 . TGTGCCAGCAGCTCCCGGGCCACTACCTACGAGCAGTACTTC CASSSRATTYEQYF
TRBJ2-1 . TRBV4-1 . TGCGCCAGCAGCCAAGATCGGCGCAGGAGGCAGTTCTTC CASSQDRRRRQFF
TRBJ1-5 . TRBV5-1 TRBD1 TGCGCCAGCAGCCCGCAGGGGGGGGGAAATCAGCCCCAGCATTTT CASSPQGGGNQPQHF
TRBJ1-5 . TRBV2 . TGTGCCAGCACGGACAACAATCAGCCCCAGCATTTT CASTDNNQPQHF
TRBJ1-4 . TRBV6-5 . TGTGCCAGCAGTTACGGGATTGCAACTAATGAAAAACTGTTTTTT CASSYGIATNEKLFF
TRBJ1-3 . TRBV7-2 . TGTGCCAGCAGCTTCGCAGCGAGCTCTGGAAACACCATATATTTT CASSFAASSGNTIYF
TRBJ2-3 . TRBV19 . TGTGCCAGTAGTATAGGGGTTCTCACAGATACGCAGTATTTT CASSIGVLTDTQYF
TRBJ1-1 . TRBV15 . TGTGCCACCAGCAGAGACCAGAACACTGAAGCTTTCTTT CATSRDQNTEAFF
TRBJ1-1 . TRBV2 TRBD1 TGTGCCAGCATTCCGACAGGGATTGTGCCAGCTTTCTTT CASIPTGIVPAFF
TRBJ1-6 . TRBV5-1 TRBD1 TGCGCCAGCAGCACCGGACAGGGCGATTCACCCCTCCACTTT CASSTGQGDSPLHF
TRBJ1-1 . TRBV5-1 . TGCGCCAGCAGCTTGGATATGGGGCAAGGAGGGAACACTGAAGCTTTCTTT CASSLDMGQGGNTEAFF
TRBJ1-2 . TRBV5-6 . TGTGCCAGCAGCTTGATGAGCAAGGATGGCTACACCTTC CASSLMSKDGYTF
TRBJ2-5 . TRBV7-9 . TGTGCCAGCAGCCTAAAACTAGCCCCCCGAGAAGAGACCCAGTACTTC CASSLKLAPREETQYF
TRBJ1-6 . TRBV5-6 TRBD1 TGTGCCAGCAGCCTGGACAGGGGGAATTCACCCCTCCACTTT CASSLDRGNSPLHF
TRBJ1-1 . TRBV6-6 . TGTGCCAGCAGTTACTCGTACGGGACGAACACTGAAGCTTTCTTT CASSYSYGTNTEAFF
TRBJ1-5 . TRBV5-1 TRBD1 TGCGCCAGCAGCTTGGGACAGGGTGATCAGCCCCAGCATTTT CASSLGQGDQPQHF
TRBJ1-5 . TRBV19 . TGTGCCAGTAGTATCCTAGGGGATCATCAGCCCCAGCATTTT CASSILGDHQPQHF
TRBJ2-7 . TRBV5-4 TRBD2 TGTGCCAGCAGCTCCGGACTAGCGGGCTCCTACGAGCAGTACTTC CASSSGLAGSYEQYF
TRBJ1-2 . TRBV10-3 . TGTGCCATCAGTGAGTCGCGAGGGACTAACTATGGCTACACCTTC CAISESRGTNYGYTF
TRBJ2-7 . TRBV4-1 TRBD1 TGCGCCAGCAGCCAGATGGGACAGAAAGGCTACGAGCAGTACTTC CASSQMGQKGYEQYF
TRBJ2-3 . TRBV5-1 TRBD2 TGCGCCAGCACTCTACTAGGACTAGCGGGGGGTTGGACAGATACGCAGTATTTT CASTLLGLAGGWTDTQYF
TRBJ1-2 few TRBV9 . TGTGCCAGCAGCGTAGGCGGGTCGGGGGCTGTCTATGGCTACACCTTC CASSVGGSGAVYGYTF
TRBJ2-3 . TRBV7-8 TRBD1 TGTGCCAGCAGCCGTTCGACAGGGTACACAGATACGCAGTATTTT CASSRSTGYTDTQYF
TRBJ2-2 . TRBV7-6 . TGTGCCAGCAGCCCGGAGTTGGGGGGCGGGGAGCTGTTTTTT CASSPELGGGELFF
TRBJ1-6 . TRBV9 . TGTGCCAGCAGCCCGGCCTTAGAGGCACCCCTCCACTTT CASSPALEAPLHF
TRBJ1-2 . TRBV6-4 . TGTGCCAGCCGGTCCGACCCGAGGCACTATGGCTACACCTTC CASRSDPRHYGYTF
TRBJ1-1 . TRBV4-1 . TGCGCCAGCAGCCAGGACACCCGATTTGACACTGAAGCTTTCTTT CASSQDTRFDTEAFF
TRBJ2-7 . TRBV5-1 . TGCGCCAGCAGCTGGGGCAGAAGCGAGCAGTACTTC CASSWGRSEQYF
TRBJ2-3 . TRBV6-1 . TGTGCCAGCATCCGTACCGCCGATAGCACAGATACGCAGTATTTT CASIRTADSTDTQYF
TRBJ2-3 . TRBV27 TRBD1 TGTGCCAGCTCGTCCGGGACAGGGGGCTCGGTAAGCACAGATACGCAGTATTTT CASSSGTGGSVSTDTQYF
TRBJ1-2 . TRBV2 . TGTGCCAGCAGTGAAAGGCAGGGCCTCGGCTACACCTTC CASSERQGLGYTF
TRBJ1-2 once TRBV6-5 TRBD1 TGTGCCAGCAGGGGACAGGGAAACATCTACACCTTC CASRGQGNIYTF
TRBJ2-3 once TRBV5-1 . TGCGCCAGCAGCACCAGAGACACAGATACGCAGTATTTT CASSTRDTDTQYF
TRBJ1-2 . TRBV5-4 TRBD1 TGTGCCAGCAGCTTGGGTGCGGGGACAGCAATCGATGGCTACACCTTC CASSLGAGTAIDGYTF
TRBJ2-7 . TRBV6-6 . TGTGCCAGCATGAGGCGGGACAGCTCCTACGAGCAGTACTTC CASMRRDSSYEQYF
TRBJ1-4 once TRBV19 . TGTGCCAGTAGTCTCCTTAGGTGGCGTGATGAAAAACTGTTTTTT CASSLLRWRDEKLFF
TRBJ2-5 . TRBV6-5 TRBD2 TGTGCCAGCAGTTACAACGGGGGGGCGTTTGAGACCCAGTACTTC CASSYNGGAFETQYF
TRBJ2-5 . TRBV9 TRBD1 TGTGCCAGCAACTCCTACAGGGGAGAGACCCAGTACTTC CASNSYRGETQYF
TRBJ2-7 . TRBV4-3 . TGCGCCAGCAGCCAAGTTAGTAGTAGCGAGCAGTACTTC CASSQVSSSEQYF
TRBJ2-3 . TRBV14 TRBD2 TGTGCCAGCAGCCCGGGGGGAAGGGCAGATACGCAGTATTTT CASSPGGRADTQYF
TRBJ2-3 once TRBV5-1 TRBD2 TGTGCCAGCAGCTTCGAGCGGGGGGGACCAGATACGCAGTATTTT CASSFERGGPDTQYF
TRBJ1-3 . TRBV5-5 . TGTGCCAGCAGCTGGGGTGTAGACACCATATATTTT CASSWGVDTIYF
TRBJ2-2 . TRBV7-2 TRBD2 TGTGCCAGCATCCCCCCGGGGGCTAGCGGGGGAACCGGGGAGCTGTTTTTT CASIPPGASGGTGELFF
TRBJ2-7 . TRBV6-1 TRBD1 TGTGCCAGCACGCGGACAGGTAGCTCCTACGAGCAGTACTTC CASTRTGSSYEQYF